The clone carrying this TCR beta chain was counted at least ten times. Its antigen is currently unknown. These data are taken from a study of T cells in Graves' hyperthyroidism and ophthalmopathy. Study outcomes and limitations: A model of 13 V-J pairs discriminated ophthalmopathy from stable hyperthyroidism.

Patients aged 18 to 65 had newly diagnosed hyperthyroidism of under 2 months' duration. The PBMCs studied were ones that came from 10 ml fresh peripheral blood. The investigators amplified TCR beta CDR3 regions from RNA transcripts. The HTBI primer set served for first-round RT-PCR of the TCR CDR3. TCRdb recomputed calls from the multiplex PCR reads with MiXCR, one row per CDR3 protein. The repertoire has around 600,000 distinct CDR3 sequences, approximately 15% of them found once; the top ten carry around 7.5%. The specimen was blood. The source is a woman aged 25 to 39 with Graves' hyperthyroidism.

The CDR3 region is CSEGTSGIVDEQFF. DNA for the CDR3: TGCAGCGAAGGGACTAGCGGGATCGTCGATGAGCAGTTCTTC. The V and J genes are TRBV29-1 and TRBJ2-1, with 13 bases matching TRBD2. The CDR3 length is 14 residues. Germline V CDR1 and CDR2: SQVTM, ANQGSEA. Trimming removed 7 bases from V and 8 bases from J; junction bases left unmatched: 8.